The present T cell receptor (beta chain) was sequenced within a study of cytomegalovirus exposure and HLA in healthy donors. As for this clone: Antigen: not known.

The study's findings and limits: Investigators reported approximately 170 TCR beta chains as tied to cytomegalovirus.

Both 60 Vbeta primers and 13 Jbeta primers went into the PCR. In the authors' workflow: In a later analysis, of tens of millions of unique beta chains, about 12 million appeared in at least two donors. Method: immunoSEQ multiplex PCR; TCRdb's copy keeps in-frame clones and lacks some. The V and J calls and clone size were taken over from that table, and D and trimming were inferred from the DNA. The sample shows 200,000 to 250,000 clones, roughly 70% of them seen only once. V was shortened by 4 bases and J by 5 bases, with 18 bases between the two germline ends. Germline CDR1 is SGHDT and CDR2 is YYEEEE. This CDR3 has 15 residues.

This chain connects TRBV5-6 to TRBJ1-1; D unclear. The sequenced sample was PBMCs. This receptor was taken from a woman aged 25 to 39 in good health and CMV-seronegative. Here the CDR3 reads CASSLSPGVGTEAFF. The CDR3 nucleotides are TGTGCCAGCAGCCTGAGCCCCGGGGTGGGAACTGAAGCTTTCTTT.